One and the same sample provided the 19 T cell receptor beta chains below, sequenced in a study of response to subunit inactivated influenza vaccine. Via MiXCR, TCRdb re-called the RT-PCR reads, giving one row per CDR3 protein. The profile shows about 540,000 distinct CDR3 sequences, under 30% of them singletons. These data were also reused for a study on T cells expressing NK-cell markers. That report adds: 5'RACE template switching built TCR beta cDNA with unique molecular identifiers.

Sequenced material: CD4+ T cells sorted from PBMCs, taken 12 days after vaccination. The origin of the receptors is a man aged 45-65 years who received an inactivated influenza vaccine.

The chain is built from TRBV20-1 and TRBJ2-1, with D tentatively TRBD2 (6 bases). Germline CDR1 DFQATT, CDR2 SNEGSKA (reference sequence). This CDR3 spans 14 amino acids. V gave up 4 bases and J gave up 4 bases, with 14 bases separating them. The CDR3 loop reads CSATISGDYNEQFF. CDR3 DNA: TGCAGTGCTACTATATCGGGGGATTACAATGAGCAGTTCTTC.

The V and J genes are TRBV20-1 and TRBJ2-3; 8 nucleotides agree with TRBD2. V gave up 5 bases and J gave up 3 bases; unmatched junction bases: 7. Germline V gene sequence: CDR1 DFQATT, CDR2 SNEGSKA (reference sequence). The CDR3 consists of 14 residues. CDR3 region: CSASVAGWTDTQYF. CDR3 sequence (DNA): TGCAGTGCTTCCGTAGCGGGGTGGACAGATACGCAGTATTTT.

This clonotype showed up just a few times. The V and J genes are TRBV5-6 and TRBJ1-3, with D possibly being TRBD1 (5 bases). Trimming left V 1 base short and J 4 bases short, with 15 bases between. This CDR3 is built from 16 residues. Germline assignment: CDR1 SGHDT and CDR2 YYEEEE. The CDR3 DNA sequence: TGTGCCAGCAGCTTGTCGACAGACCGCGGAGGAAACACCATATATTTT. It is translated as CASSLSTDRGGNTIYF.

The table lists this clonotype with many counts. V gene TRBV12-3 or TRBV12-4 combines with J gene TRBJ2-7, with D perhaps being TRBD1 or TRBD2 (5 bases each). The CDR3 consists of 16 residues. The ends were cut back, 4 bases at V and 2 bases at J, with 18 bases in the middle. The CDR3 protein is CASSSYPTGRTYEQYF. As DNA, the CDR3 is TGTGCCAGCAGTTCTTATCCAACGGGACGGACCTACGAGCAGTACTTC.

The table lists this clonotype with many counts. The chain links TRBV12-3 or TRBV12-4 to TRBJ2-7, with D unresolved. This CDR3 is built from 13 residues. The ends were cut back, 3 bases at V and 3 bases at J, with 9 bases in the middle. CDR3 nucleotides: TGTGCCAGCAGTTTTGGGAAGAGCTACGAGCAGTACTTC. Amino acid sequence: CASSFGKSYEQYF.

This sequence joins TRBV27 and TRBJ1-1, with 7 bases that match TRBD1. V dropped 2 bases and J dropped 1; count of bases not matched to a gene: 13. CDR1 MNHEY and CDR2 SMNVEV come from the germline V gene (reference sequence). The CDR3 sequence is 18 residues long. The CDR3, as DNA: TGTGCCAGCAGTTTAGGGGGGCCAGGGGGGCCTCGGAACACTGAAGCTTTCTTT. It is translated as CASSLGGPGGPRNTEAFF.

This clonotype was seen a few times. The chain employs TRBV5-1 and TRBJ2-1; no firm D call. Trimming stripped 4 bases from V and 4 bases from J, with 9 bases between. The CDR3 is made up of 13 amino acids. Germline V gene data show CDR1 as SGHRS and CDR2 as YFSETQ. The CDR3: CASSPYRYNEQFF. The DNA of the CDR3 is TGCGCCAGCAGCCCCTATCGTTACAATGAGCAGTTCTTC.

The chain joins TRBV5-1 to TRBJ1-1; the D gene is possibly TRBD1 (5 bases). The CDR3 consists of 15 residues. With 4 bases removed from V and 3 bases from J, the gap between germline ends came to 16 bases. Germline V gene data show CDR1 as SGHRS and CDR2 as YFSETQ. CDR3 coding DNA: TGCGCCAGCAGCAAACTCGCAGGGCCGGACACTGAAGCTTTCTTT. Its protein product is CASSKLAGPDTEAFF.

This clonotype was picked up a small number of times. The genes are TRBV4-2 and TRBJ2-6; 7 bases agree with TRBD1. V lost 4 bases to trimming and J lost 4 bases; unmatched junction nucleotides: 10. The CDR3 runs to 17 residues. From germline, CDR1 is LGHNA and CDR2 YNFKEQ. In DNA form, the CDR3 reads TGTGCCAGCAGCCGACGACAGGGAGATTCCGGGGCCAACGTCCTGACTTTC. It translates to CASSRRQGDSGANVLTF.

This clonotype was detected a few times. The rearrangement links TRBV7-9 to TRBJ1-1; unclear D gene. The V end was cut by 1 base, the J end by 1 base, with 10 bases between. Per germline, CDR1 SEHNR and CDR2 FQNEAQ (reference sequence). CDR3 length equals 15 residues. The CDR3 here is CASSLGVQRNTEAFF. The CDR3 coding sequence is TGTGCCAGCAGCTTAGGGGTCCAAAGGAACACTGAAGCTTTCTTT.

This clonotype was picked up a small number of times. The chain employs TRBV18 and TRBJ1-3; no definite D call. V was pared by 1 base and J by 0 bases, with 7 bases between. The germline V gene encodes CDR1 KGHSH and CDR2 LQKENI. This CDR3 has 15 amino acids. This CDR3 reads CASSPREGSGNTIYF. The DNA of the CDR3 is TGTGCCAGCTCACCACGGGAGGGCTCTGGAAACACCATATATTTT.

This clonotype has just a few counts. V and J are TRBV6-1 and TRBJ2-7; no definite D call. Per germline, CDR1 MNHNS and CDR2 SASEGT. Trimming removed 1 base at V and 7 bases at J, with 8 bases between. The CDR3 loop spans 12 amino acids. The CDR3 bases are TGTGCCAGCAGTGAAGTGTCGTGGGAGCAGTACTTC. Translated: CASSEVSWEQYF.

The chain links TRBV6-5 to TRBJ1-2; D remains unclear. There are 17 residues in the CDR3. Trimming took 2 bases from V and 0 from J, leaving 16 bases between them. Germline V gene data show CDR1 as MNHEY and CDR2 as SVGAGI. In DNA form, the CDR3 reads TGTGCCAGCAGTTACACCTCGGACGGGAGAACTAACTATGGCTACACCTTC. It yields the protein CASSYTSDGRTNYGYTF.

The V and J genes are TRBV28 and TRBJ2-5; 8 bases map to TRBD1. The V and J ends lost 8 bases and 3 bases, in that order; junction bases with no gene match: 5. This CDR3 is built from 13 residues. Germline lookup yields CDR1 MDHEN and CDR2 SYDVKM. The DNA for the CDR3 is TGTGCCAGCTCAGGGGGCGCGGAAGAGACCCAGTACTTC. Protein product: CASSGGAEETQYF.

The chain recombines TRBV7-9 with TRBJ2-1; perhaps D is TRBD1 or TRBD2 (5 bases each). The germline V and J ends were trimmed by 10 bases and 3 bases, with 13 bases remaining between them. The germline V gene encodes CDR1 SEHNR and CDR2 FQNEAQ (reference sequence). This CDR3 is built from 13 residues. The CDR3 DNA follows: TGTGCCACCGACGGGACCATCTACAATGAGCAGTTCTTC. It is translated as CATDGTIYNEQFF.

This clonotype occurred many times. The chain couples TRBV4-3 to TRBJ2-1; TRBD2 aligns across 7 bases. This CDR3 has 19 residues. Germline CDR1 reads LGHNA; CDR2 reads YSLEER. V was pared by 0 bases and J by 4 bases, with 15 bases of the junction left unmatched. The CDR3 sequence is CASSQDLTSSGTNYNEQFF. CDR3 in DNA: TGCGCCAGCAGCCAAGATCTTACGTCTAGCGGAACAAATTACAATGAGCAGTTCTTC.

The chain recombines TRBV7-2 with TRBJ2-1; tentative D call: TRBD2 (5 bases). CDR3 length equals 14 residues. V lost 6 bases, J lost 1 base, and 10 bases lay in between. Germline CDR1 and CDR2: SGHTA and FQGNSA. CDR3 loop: CASSMSGSYNEQFF. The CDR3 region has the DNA TGTGCCAGCAGTATGAGCGGATCCTACAATGAGCAGTTCTTC.

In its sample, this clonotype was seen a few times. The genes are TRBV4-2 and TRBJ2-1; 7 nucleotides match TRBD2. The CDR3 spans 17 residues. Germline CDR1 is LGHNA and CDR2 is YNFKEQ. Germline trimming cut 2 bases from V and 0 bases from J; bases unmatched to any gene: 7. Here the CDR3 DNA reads TGTGCCAGCAGCCAAACCGGGACTACGAGCTCCTACAATGAGCAGTTCTTC. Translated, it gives CASSQTGTTSSYNEQFF.

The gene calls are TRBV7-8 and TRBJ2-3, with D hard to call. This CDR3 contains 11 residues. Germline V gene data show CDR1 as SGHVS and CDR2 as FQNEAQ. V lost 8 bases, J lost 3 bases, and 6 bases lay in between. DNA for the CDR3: TGTGCCAGCGAGGTGACAGATACGCAGTATTTT. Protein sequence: CASEVTDTQYF.